This TCR beta chain came from a study of T cells in Graves' hyperthyroidism and ophthalmopathy. Study-wide points: Most clonotypes expanded in thyroid above 0.001 were likewise present in blood. Ophthalmopathy and stable hyperthyroidism were told apart by a 13 V-J model.

Note on this clonotype: Its antigen is unidentified.

V shed 6 bases, J shed 4 bases, and the junction held 8 bases outside the gene matches. Germline lookup yields CDR1 SGHAT and CDR2 FQNNGV. The CDR3 spans 14 residues. RNA transcripts were the template for amplifying TCR beta CDR3 regions. The TCR CDR3 was amplified in a first-round RT-PCR using the HTBI primer set. One entry per CDR3 protein, called by TCRdb with MiXCR from the multiplex PCR reads. The data contain some 350,000 distinct CDR3 sequences, 15% to 20% of them singletons. Newly diagnosed patients aged 18 to 65 had hyperthyroidism of under 2 months' duration. Diagnosis rested on symptoms, serum thyroxine and TRAb, thyroid ultrasound, and orbital computed tomography.

The specimen sequenced was blood. This chain uses TRBV11-2 with TRBJ1-2, with TRBD1 matching 7 bases. This receptor was obtained from a woman under 30 with Graves' hyperthyroidism. CDR3 sequence (DNA): TGTGCCAGCAGTTCCGGACAGGCGTCCTATGGCTACACCTTC. This codes for CASSSGQASYGYTF.